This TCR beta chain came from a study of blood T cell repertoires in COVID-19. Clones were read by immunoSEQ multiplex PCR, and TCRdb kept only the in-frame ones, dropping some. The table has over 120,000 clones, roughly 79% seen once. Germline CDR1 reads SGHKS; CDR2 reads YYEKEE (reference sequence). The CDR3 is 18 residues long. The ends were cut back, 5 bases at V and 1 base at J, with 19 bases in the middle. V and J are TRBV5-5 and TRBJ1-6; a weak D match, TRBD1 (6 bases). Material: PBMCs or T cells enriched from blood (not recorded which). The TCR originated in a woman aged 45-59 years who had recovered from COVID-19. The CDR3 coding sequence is TGTGCCAGCAGTTTCAGACCAGGGGAGCGGTCCTATAATTCACCCCTCCACTTT. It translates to CASSFRPGERSYNSPLHF.